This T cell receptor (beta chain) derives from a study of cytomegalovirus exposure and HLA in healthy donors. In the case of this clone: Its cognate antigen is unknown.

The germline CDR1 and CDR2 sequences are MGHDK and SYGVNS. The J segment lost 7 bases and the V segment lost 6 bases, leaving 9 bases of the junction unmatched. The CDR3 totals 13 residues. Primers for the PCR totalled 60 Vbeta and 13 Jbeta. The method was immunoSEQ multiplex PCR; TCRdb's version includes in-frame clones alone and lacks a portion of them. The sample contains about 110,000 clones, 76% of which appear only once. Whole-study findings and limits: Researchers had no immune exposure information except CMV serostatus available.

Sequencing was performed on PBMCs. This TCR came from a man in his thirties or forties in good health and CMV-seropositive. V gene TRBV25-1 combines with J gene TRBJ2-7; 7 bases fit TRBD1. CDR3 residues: CASSRTGSQEQYF. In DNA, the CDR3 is TGTGCCAGCAGCAGGACAGGCTCTCAAGAGCAGTACTTC.